This TCR beta chain comes out of a study of T cells in Graves' hyperthyroidism and ophthalmopathy. At least ten counts were recorded for this clonotype. The investigators amplified TCR beta CDR3 regions from RNA transcripts. HTBI primers were used for first-round RT-PCR of the TCR CDR3. TCRdb ran MiXCR on the multiplex PCR reads and lists one entry per CDR3 protein. Here the sample spans over 120,000 distinct CDR3 sequences, around 21% being singletons. The V gene's germline CDR1 is MNHNS and CDR2 SASEGT. V gave up 0 bases and J gave up 11 bases, with 11 bases separating them. The CDR3 has 12 residues.

This TCR came from a woman aged 45-65 years with Graves' hyperthyroidism that later progressed to Graves' ophthalmopathy. This rearrangement joins TRBV6-1 to TRBJ2-7; D remains unclear. Sequencing input: blood. DNA for the CDR3: TGTGCCAGCAGTGAAGCGTTGGTGAAGGAGTACTTC. Protein sequence: CASSEALVKEYF.